This TCR beta chain came from a study of cytomegalovirus exposure and HLA in healthy donors. The V end lost 0 bases, the J end lost 4 bases, and 14 bases lay between the germline ends. CDR1 and CDR2 from the germline V gene are SGHRS and YFSETQ. The CDR3 length is 15 residues. PCR primers comprised 60 Vbeta and 13 Jbeta primers. Data came from immunoSEQ multiplex PCR; TCRdb stores just in-frame clones and leaves some out. The sample has about 120,000 clones; roughly 8.6% are singletons. This clone was counted only a few times. Its matching antigen is unknown. Broader study findings: Cytomegalovirus-associated status was assigned to about 160 TCR beta chains. In a later analysis, approximately 15,000 TCR beta sequences were associated with HLA alleles at 0.05 false discovery rate. Productive rates of about 87% or about 30% were seen for most TCR beta V segments in an earlier analysis. Reports state that TCR beta sequences accurately predicted most subjects' HLA-A and HLA-B alleles.

The rearrangement uses TRBV5-1 and TRBJ2-7; maybe TRBD1 (6 bases). The clonotype was recovered from a middle-aged woman in good health and CMV-seropositive. The sample comprised PBMCs. The CDR3 loop is CASSLDQGSVYEQYF. CDR3 sequence (DNA): TGCGCCAGCAGCTTGGATCAGGGGTCGGTTTACGAGCAGTACTTC.